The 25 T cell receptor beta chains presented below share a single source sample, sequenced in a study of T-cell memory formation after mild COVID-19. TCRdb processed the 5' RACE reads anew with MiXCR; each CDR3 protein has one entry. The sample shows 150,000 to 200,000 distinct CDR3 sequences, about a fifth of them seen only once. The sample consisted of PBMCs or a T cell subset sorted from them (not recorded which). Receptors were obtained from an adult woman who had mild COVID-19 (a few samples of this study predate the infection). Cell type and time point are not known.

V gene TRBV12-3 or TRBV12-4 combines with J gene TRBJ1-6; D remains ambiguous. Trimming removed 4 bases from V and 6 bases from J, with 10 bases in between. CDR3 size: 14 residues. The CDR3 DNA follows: TGTGCCAGCAGTTGGACGGATTTTAATTCACCCCTCCACTTT. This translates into CASSWTDFNSPLHF.

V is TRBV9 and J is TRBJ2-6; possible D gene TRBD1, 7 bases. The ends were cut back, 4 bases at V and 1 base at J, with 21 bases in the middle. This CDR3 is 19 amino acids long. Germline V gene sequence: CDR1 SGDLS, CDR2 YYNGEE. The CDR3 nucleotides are TGTGCCAGCAGCCCTCTCGGAGGGGGCAAGCCATCTGGGGCCAACGTCCTGACTTTC. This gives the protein CASSPLGGGKPSGANVLTF.

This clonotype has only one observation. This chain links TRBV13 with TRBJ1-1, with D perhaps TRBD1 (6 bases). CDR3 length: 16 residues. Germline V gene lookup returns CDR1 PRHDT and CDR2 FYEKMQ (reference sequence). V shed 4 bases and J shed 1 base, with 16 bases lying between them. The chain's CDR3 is CASSSPGGKGNTEAFF. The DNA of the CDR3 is TGTGCCAGCAGCTCCCCCGGGGGCAAGGGGAACACTGAAGCTTTCTTT.

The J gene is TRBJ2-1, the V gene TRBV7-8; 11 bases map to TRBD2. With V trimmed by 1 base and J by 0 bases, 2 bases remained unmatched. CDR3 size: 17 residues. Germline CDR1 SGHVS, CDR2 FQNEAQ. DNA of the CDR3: TGTGCCAGCAGCTTAGGACTAGCGGGAAACTCCTACAATGAGCAGTTCTTC. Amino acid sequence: CASSLGLAGNSYNEQFF.

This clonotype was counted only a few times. The CDR3, as DNA: TGTGCCTGGAGTAGGGACACTACCTACGAGCAGTACTTC. The encoded protein is CAWSRDTTYEQYF. The gene calls are TRBV30 and TRBJ2-7, with a weak D call TRBD1 (6 bases). Per the germline V gene, CDR1 is GTSNPN and CDR2 is SVGIG (reference sequence). V shed 2 bases and J shed 2 bases, with 10 bases lying between them. The CDR3 runs to 13 residues.

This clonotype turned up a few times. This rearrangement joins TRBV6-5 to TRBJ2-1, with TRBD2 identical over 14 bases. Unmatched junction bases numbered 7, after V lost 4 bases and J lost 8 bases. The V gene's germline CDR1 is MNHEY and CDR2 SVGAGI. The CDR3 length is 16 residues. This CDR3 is CASSSVGLAGADEQFF. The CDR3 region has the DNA TGTGCCAGCAGTTCCGTGGGACTAGCGGGAGCTGATGAGCAGTTCTTC.

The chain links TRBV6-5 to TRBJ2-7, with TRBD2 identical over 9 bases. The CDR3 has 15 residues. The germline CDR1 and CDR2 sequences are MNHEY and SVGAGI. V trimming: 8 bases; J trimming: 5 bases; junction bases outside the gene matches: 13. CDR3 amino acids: CASVQRREGPHEQYF. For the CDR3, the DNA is TGTGCCAGCGTTCAAAGGCGGGAGGGCCCACACGAGCAGTACTTC.

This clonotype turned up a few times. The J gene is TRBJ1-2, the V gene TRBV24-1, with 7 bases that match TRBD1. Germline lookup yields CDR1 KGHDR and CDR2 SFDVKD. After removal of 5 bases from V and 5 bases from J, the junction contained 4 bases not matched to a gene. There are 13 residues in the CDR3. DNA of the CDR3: TGTGCCACCAGTGTCGGGACAGATTATGGCTACACCTTC. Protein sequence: CATSVGTDYGYTF.

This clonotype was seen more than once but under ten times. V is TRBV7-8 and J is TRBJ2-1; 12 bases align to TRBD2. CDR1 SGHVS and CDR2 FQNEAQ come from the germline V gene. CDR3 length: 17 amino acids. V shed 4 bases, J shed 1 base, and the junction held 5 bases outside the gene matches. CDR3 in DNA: TGTGCCAGCAGCTCAAGACTAGCGGGAGTTTCCTACAATGAGCAGTTCTTC. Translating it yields CASSSRLAGVSYNEQFF.

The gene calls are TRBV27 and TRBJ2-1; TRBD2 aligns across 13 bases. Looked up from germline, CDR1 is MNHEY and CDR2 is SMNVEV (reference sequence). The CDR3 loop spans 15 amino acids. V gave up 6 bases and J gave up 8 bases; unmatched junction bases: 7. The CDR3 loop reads CASRRTSGGLDEQFF. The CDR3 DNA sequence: TGTGCCAGCAGAAGGACTAGCGGGGGACTTGATGAGCAGTTCTTC.

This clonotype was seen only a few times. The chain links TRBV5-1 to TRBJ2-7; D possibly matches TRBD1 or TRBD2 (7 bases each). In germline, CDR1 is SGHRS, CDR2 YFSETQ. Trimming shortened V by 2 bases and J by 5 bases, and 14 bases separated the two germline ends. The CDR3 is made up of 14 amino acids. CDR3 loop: CASSFEGGGHEQYF. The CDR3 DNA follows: TGCGCCAGCAGCTTTGAGGGAGGGGGCCACGAGCAGTACTTC.

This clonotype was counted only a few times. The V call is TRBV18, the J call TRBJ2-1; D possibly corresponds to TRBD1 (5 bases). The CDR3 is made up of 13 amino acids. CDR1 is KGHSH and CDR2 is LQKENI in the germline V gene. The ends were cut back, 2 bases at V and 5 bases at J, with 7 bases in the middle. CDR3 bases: TGTGCCAGCTCACCATTGACAGACAATGAGCAGTTCTTC. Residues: CASSPLTDNEQFF.

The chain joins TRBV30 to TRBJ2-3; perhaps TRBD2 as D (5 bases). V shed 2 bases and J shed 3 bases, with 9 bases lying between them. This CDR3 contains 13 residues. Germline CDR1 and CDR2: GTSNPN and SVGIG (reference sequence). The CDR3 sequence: CAWSRTWTDTQYF. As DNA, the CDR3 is TGTGCCTGGAGTCGGACTTGGACAGATACGCAGTATTTT.

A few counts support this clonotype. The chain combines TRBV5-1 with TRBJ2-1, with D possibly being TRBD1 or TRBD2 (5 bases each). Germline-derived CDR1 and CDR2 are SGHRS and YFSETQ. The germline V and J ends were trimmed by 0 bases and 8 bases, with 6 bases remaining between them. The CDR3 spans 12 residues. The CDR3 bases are TGCGCCAGCAGCTTGGGAGGGGATGAGCAGTTCTTC. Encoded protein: CASSLGGDEQFF.

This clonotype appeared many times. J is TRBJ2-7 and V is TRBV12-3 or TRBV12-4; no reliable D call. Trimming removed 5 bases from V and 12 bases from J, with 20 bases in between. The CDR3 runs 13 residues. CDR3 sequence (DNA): TGTGCCAGCAGTCCCTCCTGGGCGGTAGAGTTGTACTTC. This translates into CASSPSWAVELYF.

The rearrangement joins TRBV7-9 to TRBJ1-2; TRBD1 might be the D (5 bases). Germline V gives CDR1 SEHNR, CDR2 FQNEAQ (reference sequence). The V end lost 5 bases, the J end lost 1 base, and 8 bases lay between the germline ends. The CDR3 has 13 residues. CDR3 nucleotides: TGTGCCAGCAGCCCACAGGATAACTATGGCTACACCTTC. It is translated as CASSPQDNYGYTF.

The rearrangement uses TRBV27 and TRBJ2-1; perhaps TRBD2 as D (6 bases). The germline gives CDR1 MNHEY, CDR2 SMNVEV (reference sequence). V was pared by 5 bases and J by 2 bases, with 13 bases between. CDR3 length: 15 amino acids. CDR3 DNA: TGTGCCAGCAGTGCAACCGGGACTCCCTACAATGAGCAGTTCTTC. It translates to CASSATGTPYNEQFF.

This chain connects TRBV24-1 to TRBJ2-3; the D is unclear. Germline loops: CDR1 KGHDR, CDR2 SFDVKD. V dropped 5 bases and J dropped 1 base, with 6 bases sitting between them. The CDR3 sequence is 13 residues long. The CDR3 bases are TGTGCCACCAGTGCCGGAGGCACAGATACGCAGTATTTT. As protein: CATSAGGTDTQYF.

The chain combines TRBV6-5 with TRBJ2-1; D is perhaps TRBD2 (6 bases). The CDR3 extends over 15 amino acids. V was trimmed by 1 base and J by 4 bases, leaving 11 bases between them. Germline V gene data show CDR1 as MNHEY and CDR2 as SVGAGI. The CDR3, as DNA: TGTGCCAGCAGTTACTTAGCGGTACCTTACAATGAGCAGTTCTTC. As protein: CASSYLAVPYNEQFF.

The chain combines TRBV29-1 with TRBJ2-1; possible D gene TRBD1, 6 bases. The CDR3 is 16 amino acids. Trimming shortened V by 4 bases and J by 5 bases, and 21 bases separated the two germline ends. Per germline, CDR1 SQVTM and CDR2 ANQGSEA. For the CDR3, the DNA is TGCAGCGTTGCCGTGGGGTACAGGGTACTGGACAATGAGCAGTTCTTC. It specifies CSVAVGYRVLDNEQFF.

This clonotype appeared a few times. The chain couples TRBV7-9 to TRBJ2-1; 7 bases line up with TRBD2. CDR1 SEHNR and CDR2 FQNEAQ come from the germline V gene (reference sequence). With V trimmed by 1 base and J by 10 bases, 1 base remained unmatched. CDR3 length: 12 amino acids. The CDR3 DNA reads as TGTGCCAGCAGCTTAGGGGAGGGGGAGCAGTTCTTC. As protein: CASSLGEGEQFF.

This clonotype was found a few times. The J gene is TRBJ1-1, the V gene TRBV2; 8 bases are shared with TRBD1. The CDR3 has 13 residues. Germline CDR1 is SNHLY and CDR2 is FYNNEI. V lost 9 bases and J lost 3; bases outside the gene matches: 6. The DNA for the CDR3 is TGTGCCAGACAGGGGGATGGGGACACTGAAGCTTTCTTT. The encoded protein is CARQGDGDTEAFF. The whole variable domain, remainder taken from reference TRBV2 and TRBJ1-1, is EPEVTQTPSHQVTQMGQEVILRCVPISNHLYFYWYRQILGQKVEFLVSFYNNEISEKSEIFDDQFSVERPDGSNFTLKIRSTKLEDSAMYFCARQGDGDTEAFFGQGTRLTVV.

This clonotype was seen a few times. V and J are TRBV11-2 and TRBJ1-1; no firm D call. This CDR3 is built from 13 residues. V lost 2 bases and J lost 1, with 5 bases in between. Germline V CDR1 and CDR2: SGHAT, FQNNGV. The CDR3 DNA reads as TGTGCCAGCAGCTTACACCCGAACACTGAAGCTTTCTTT. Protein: CASSLHPNTEAFF. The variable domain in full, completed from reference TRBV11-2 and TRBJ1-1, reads EAGVAQSPRYKIIEKRQSVAFWCNPISGHATLYWYQQILGQGPKLLIQFQNNGVVDDSQLPKDRFSAERLKGVDSTLKIQPAKLEDSAVYLCASSLHPNTEAFFGQGTRLTVV.

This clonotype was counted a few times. The chain's CDR3 is CASSSLLAGGADTQYF. CDR3 DNA sequence: TGTGCCAGCAGTTCCCTACTAGCGGGGGGAGCAGATACGCAGTATTTT. The rearrangement joins TRBV27 to TRBJ2-3; 12 nucleotides match TRBD2. With V trimmed by 4 bases and J by 4 bases, 6 bases remained unmatched. The germline gives CDR1 MNHEY, CDR2 SMNVEV (reference sequence). The CDR3 is made up of 16 amino acids.

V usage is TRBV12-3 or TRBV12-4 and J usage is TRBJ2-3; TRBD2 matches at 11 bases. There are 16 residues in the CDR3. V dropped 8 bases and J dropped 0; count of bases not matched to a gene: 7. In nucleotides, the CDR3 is TGTGCCAGCCCCGAGGGACTAGCGGTTAGCACAGATACGCAGTATTTT. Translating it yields CASPEGLAVSTDTQYF.